Listed below are T cell receptor beta chains from one sample, sequenced in a study of identical twins. TCRdb independently ran MiXCR on the 5' RACE reads; one entry per CDR3 protein. The sample carries about 500,000 distinct CDR3 sequences, 14% recorded once. This sample was also put to use in a study of yellow fever vaccine responses in identical twins.

Sequencing was performed on CD4+ T cells sorted from blood. The source is a woman younger than 35 in good health. CDR3s include the opening cysteine and the closing phenylalanine or tryptophan. D genes are given only for firm matches. Clone sizes are given selectively: once, few, many, or a class where the clone is expanded.

j_call v_call clone_size d_call cdr3_aa cdr3_nt
TRBJ2-3 TRBV2 few - CASSEQSGVTDTQYF TGTGCCAGCAGTGAACAGTCCGGGGTCACAGATACGCAGTATTTT
TRBJ2-5 TRBV14 many TRBD2 CASSQVSSGRGAQYF TGTGCCAGCAGCCAAGTTTCTAGCGGAAGAGGAGCCCAGTACTTC
TRBJ2-7 TRBV28 - TRBD1 CASSSFTDRGYEQYF TGTGCCAGCAGCTCGTTTACCGACAGGGGCTACGAGCAGTACTTC
TRBJ2-7 TRBV3-1 - - CASSQGASGYEQYF TGTGCCAGCAGCCAGGGGGCTAGCGGCTACGAGCAGTACTTC
TRBJ1-2 TRBV5-1 many TRBD1 CASSYTTGTGSRDGYTF TGCGCCAGCAGCTATACGACCGGGACAGGGTCGAGGGATGGCTACACCTTC
TRBJ2-1 TRBV5-1 few - CASSAARDYNEQFF TGCGCCAGCAGCGCTGCGAGAGACTACAATGAGCAGTTCTTC
TRBJ2-3 TRBV7-2 many TRBD2 CASSLKASGVHTQYF TGTGCCAGCAGCTTAAAGGCTAGCGGGGTGCATACGCAGTATTTT
TRBJ2-1 TRBV6-2/TRBV6-3 few TRBD2 CASRGLGRKNNEQFF TGTGCCAGCAGGGGGCTCGGGAGGAAGAACAATGAGCAGTTCTTC
TRBJ1-2 TRBV10-3 - - CATEIGQSYGYTF TGTGCCACCGAAATTGGACAGTCCTATGGCTACACCTTC
TRBJ1-6 TRBV7-2 - - CASSLVETLHF TGTGCCAGCAGCTTAGTAGAGACCCTCCACTTT
TRBJ2-2 TRBV6-1 - TRBD2 CASSRRRVAGSRTGELFF TGTGCCAGCAGCCGCCGGAGGGTAGCGGGGTCACGCACCGGGGAGCTGTTTTTT
TRBJ2-7 TRBV20-1 - - CSARRGGMGEQYF TGCAGTGCTAGAAGGGGTGGGATGGGGGAGCAGTACTTC
TRBJ2-2 TRBV5-1 - TRBD1 CASSVRTGRTGELFF TGCGCCAGCAGCGTCCGGACAGGGAGGACCGGGGAGCTGTTTTTT
TRBJ1-1 TRBV5-5 many - CASSYTLNTEAFF TGTGCCAGCAGCTACACATTGAACACTGAAGCTTTCTTT
TRBJ2-7 TRBV6-2/TRBV6-3 - - CASSYSDSYEQYF TGTGCCAGCAGTTACTCAGACAGCTACGAGCAGTACTTC
TRBJ1-2 TRBV4-1 - - CASSQDNLGKSYGYTF TGCGCCAGCAGCCAAGATAATCTGGGAAAATCATATGGCTACACCTTC
TRBJ2-7 TRBV7-9 - TRBD2 CASSPRLAPEQYF TGTGCCAGCAGCCCCCGACTAGCGCCCGAGCAGTACTTC
TRBJ2-5 TRBV4-2 few - CASSQDNRDQETQYF TGTGCCAGCAGCCAAGATAACAGGGACCAAGAGACCCAGTACTTC
TRBJ2-2 TRBV6-5 few - CASSYSMEDTGELFF TGTGCCAGCAGTTACTCGATGGAAGATACCGGGGAGCTGTTTTTT
TRBJ1-3 TRBV12-3/TRBV12-4 many - CASSIRNTIYF TGTGCCAGCAGTATCCGGAACACCATATATTTT
TRBJ2-7 TRBV5-1 many TRBD2 CASSSTSGSFNEQYF TGCGCCAGCAGCTCCACCAGCGGGAGCTTCAACGAGCAGTACTTC
TRBJ1-6 TRBV9 - TRBD1 CASSVGTGIGSPLHF TGTGCCAGCAGCGTCGGGACAGGGATCGGTTCACCCCTCCACTTT
TRBJ2-7 TRBV6-6 few - CASSYIAYEQYF TGTGCCAGCAGTTACATCGCCTACGAGCAGTACTTC
TRBJ2-1 TRBV4-1 few TRBD2 CASRPLAGYHEQFF TGCGCCAGCAGACCGTTAGCGGGATATCATGAGCAGTTCTTC
TRBJ2-4 TRBV10-3 - TRBD2 CAIPRPEREYGYF TGTGCCATACCGCGACCCGAGCGGGAGTATGGGTACTTC
TRBJ2-5 TRBV20-1 - - CSAPGRGETQYF TGCAGTGCCCCGGGCAGGGGAGAGACCCAGTACTTC
TRBJ2-5 TRBV6-2/TRBV6-3 few - CASRPDQRKTQYF TGTGCCAGTCGGCCCGACCAGAGGAAGACCCAGTACTTC
TRBJ2-2 TRBV24-1 few - CATSETRRDMNTGELFF TGTGCCACCAGTGAAACTCGCCGGGACATGAACACCGGGGAGCTGTTTTTT
TRBJ1-2 TRBV3-1 - - CASSQVITGPYGYTF TGTGCCAGCAGCCAAGTAATCACCGGGCCCTATGGCTACACCTTC
TRBJ2-1 TRBV15 - TRBD1 CATSRDPTGAYNEQFF TGTGCCACCAGCAGAGATCCCACAGGGGCTTACAATGAGCAGTTCTTC
TRBJ2-6 TRBV6-1 - - CASSRQSSGANVLTF TGTGCCAGCAGCCGACAGAGCTCTGGGGCCAACGTCCTGACTTTC
TRBJ2-2 TRBV10-3 few - CAISESMATGELFF TGTGCCATCAGTGAGTCAATGGCCACCGGGGAGCTGTTTTTT
TRBJ1-5 TRBV12-3/TRBV12-4 many - CASSSSSNQPQHF TGTGCCAGCAGTTCATCCAGCAATCAGCCCCAGCATTTT
TRBJ2-7 TRBV6-1 - TRBD2 CASTEWRGSDEQYF TGTGCCAGCACCGAGTGGCGGGGGAGCGACGAGCAGTACTTC
TRBJ2-1 TRBV4-3 few - CASSQDHRVGNEQFF TGCGCCAGCAGCCAAGATCACAGGGTGGGCAATGAGCAGTTCTTC
TRBJ2-1 TRBV7-9 many - CASRSARGTNNEQFF TGTGCCAGCAGATCGGCTCGGGGCACTAACAATGAGCAGTTCTTC
TRBJ2-7 TRBV7-9 - - CASSSRDTSYEQYF TGTGCCAGCAGTTCAAGGGACACCTCTTACGAGCAGTACTTC
TRBJ2-3 TRBV12-3/TRBV12-4 many TRBD1 CASSSGTATRTDTQYF TGTGCCAGCAGTTCGGGGACAGCGACACGCACAGATACGCAGTATTTT
TRBJ2-1 TRBV29-1 - TRBD2 CSVEPGTSGRNEQFF TGCAGCGTTGAACCCGGGACTAGCGGGAGGAATGAGCAGTTCTTC
TRBJ2-1 TRBV6-1 - TRBD2 CASRSLAGKTNEQFF TGTGCCAGCAGGTCACTAGCGGGAAAAACCAATGAGCAGTTCTTC
TRBJ2-5 TRBV5-1 - - CASSWAPQETQYF TGCGCCAGCAGCTGGGCGCCACAAGAGACCCAGTACTTC
TRBJ1-1 TRBV6-2/TRBV6-3 few - CASSAPWGLGTEAFF TGTGCCAGCAGTGCCCCGTGGGGTTTGGGCACTGAAGCTTTCTTT
TRBJ2-1 TRBV7-6 few TRBD1 CASSPNRGVGGEQFF TGTGCCAGCAGCCCCAACAGGGGAGTGGGTGGCGAGCAGTTCTTC
TRBJ2-7 TRBV11-1 - TRBD1 CASSHGQGARYEQYF TGTGCCAGCAGCCACGGACAGGGGGCTCGGTACGAGCAGTACTTC
TRBJ2-1 TRBV2 - TRBD2 CASNRLAGGYEQFF TGTGCCAGCAATCGACTAGCGGGAGGATATGAGCAGTTCTTC